This T cell receptor (beta chain) is drawn from a study of blood T cell repertoires in COVID-19. The overall study: The study drew acute and convalescent COVID-19 samples from the United States, Italy and Spain. T cells, B-cell-depleted T cells, or PBMCs provided the cDNA or gDNA that served as material.

The CDR3 length is 12 residues. Germline-derived CDR1 and CDR2 are LNHDA and SQIVND (reference sequence). V lost 8 bases, J lost 4 bases, and 4 bases stayed unmatched. In the original processing: The assay estimated nucleated cells by amplifying reference gene primers. Data came from immunoSEQ multiplex PCR; TCRdb stores just in-frame clones and leaves some out. That table is the source of V, J and clone size, and D and trimming were worked out from the DNA. The repertoire holds about 130,000 clones, roughly three quarters seen once, with under 2.5% in the top ten. This clone has ten or more counts. The material sequenced was peripheral blood. The V gene is TRBV19, the J gene TRBJ2-7, with TRBD1 matching 8 bases. The sequence came from a woman aged 70-85 years with acute or convalescent COVID-19. CDR3 protein: CASGTGFYEQYF. The CDR3 nucleotides are TGTGCCAGTGGGACAGGTTTTTACGAGCAGTACTTC.